Here is one TCR beta chain with its context. The data are from a study of breast tumors, draining lymph nodes, adjacent tissues. TCRdb re-derived calls from the multiplex PCR reads in MiXCR, one entry per CDR3 protein. There are some 250,000 distinct CDR3 sequences in the sample; nearly 35% occur only once, and about 3.3% lies in the top ten. Breast cancer patients provided tissue from their axillary draining lymph nodes. Sequenced: axillary lymph node tissue. This sequence was found in a female donor with breast cancer. Some clones in this sample may be carry-over from other donors' samples.

The CDR3 nucleotides read TGTGCCAGCAGTTCGTATGATCAGACCCAGTACTTC. Amino acid sequence: CASSSYDQTQYF. The gene calls are TRBV28 and TRBJ2-5, with D uncertain. Germline V gives CDR1 MDHEN, CDR2 SYDVKM. This CDR3 is 12 amino acids long. Trimming took off 4 bases at V and 6 bases at J, with 9 bases between the two ends.